This T cell receptor (beta chain) originates from a study of human T cells and chemical hapten exposure. Study-wide context: Variation in per-sample TCR yields came mainly from small pooled library volume differences.

Unfractionated whole blood served as the source for total RNA extraction. Trimming cost V 6 bases and J 3 bases, with 9 bases left between them. Germline V gives CDR1 MGHDK, CDR2 SYGVNS. The CDR3 consists of 12 residues. Broader study findings: DPC sensitization did not alter TCRs above 1 in 1000 frequency.

Within the library, unique molecular identifiers were attached to each individual cDNA molecule. As handled by the study authors: Counts of TCRs in each sample centred on a median of about 99,000 and extended from about 20,000 to 690,000. MiXCR was run by TCRdb on the 5' RACE reads, yielding one entry per CDR3 protein. The V and J calls follow TCRdb's processing rather than the paper's. This table holds 100,000 to 120,000 distinct CDR3 sequences, around a fifth found once. In the case of this clonotype: Its antigen is still unknown.

The rearrangement links TRBV25-1 to TRBJ2-7; D might be TRBD2 (5 bases). The origin of this receptor is a human donor in good health. In nucleotides, the CDR3 is TGTGCCAGCAGCCCCGGGAACTACGAGCAGTACTTC. It translates to CASSPGNYEQYF.